This TCR beta chain was recorded in a study of radiotherapy plus CTLA-4 blockade in lung cancer. It was focal radiation plus CTLA-4 blockade with ipilimumab that patients with chemo-refractory metastatic non-small-cell lung cancer received. Looked up from germline, CDR1 is SGDLS and CDR2 is YYNGEE. The CDR3 consists of 15 residues. Trimming took 3 bases from V and 7 from J; bases not matched to a gene: 12. This table comes from immunoSEQ multiplex PCR, and its TCRdb copy is limited to in-frame clones, with some not included. The sample has tens of thousands of clones, 65% to 80% seen once. The sample here was peripheral blood, taken from a patient treated with radiotherapy plus ipilimumab. This chain joins TRBV9 and TRBJ1-1, with TRBD1 matching 7 bases. This sequence was found in a human donor with non-small cell lung cancer whose response to radiotherapy plus ipilimumab could not be evaluated. The CDR3 loop reads CASSANLQGKGEAFF. The CDR3 DNA is TGTGCCAGCAGCGCCAACTTACAGGGGAAGGGTGAAGCTTTCTTT.